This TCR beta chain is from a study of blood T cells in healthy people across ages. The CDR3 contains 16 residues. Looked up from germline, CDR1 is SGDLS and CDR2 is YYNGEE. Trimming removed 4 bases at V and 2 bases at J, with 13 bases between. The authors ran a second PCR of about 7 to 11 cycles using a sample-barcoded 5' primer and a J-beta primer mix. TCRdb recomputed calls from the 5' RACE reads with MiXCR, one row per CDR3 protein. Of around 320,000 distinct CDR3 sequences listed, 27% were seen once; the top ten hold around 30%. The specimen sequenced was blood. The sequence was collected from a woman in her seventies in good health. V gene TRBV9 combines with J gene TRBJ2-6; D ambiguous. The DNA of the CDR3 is TGTGCCAGCAGCCCCTTTGCAGTAGCTGGGGCCAACGTCCTGACTTTC. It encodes CASSPFAVAGANVLTF.